A single T cell receptor beta chain is shown here with its context. What it binds is unknown. Sequencing of TCR beta was undertaken in CD8+ and CD4+ T cells derived from blood. RNA was extracted with the RNeasy kit, and a quantity of about 0.45 to 1 ug was reverse transcribed using random hexamers. Across 54 Vbeta and 13 Jbeta, immunoSEQ multiplex PCR amplified TCR beta CDR3. TCRdb independently ran MiXCR on the immunoSEQ multiplex PCR reads; one entry per CDR3 protein. The sample consists of 150,000 to 200,000 distinct CDR3 sequences, about 90% of them appearing once. This sample stems from a study of CD8 T cells in Susac syndrome. Study-level findings and limits: TCR sequencing and HLA analysis covered a relatively small number of individuals.

This TCR was sampled from a human donor in good health. Sample: CD4+ T cells from PBMCs.

CDR3 in DNA: TGTGCCAGCAGCCCGAGGAGGCTAGCGGGTGACCTGTACCAAGAGACCCAGTACTTC. This translates into CASSPRRLAGDLYQETQYF. The gene calls are TRBV7-8 and TRBJ2-5; 8 bases map to TRBD2. Unmatched junction bases numbered 17, after V lost 5 bases and J lost 0 bases. Germline CDR1 reads SGHVS; CDR2 reads FQNEAQ. The CDR3 totals 19 residues. The complete variable domain, with remaining parts taken from reference TRBV7-8 and TRBJ2-5, reads GAGVSQSPRYKVAKRGQDVALRCDPISGHVSLFWYQQALGQGPEFLTYFQNEAQLDKSGLPSDRFFAERPEGSVSTLKIQRTQQEDSAVYLCASSPRRLAGDLYQETQYFGPGTRLLVL.